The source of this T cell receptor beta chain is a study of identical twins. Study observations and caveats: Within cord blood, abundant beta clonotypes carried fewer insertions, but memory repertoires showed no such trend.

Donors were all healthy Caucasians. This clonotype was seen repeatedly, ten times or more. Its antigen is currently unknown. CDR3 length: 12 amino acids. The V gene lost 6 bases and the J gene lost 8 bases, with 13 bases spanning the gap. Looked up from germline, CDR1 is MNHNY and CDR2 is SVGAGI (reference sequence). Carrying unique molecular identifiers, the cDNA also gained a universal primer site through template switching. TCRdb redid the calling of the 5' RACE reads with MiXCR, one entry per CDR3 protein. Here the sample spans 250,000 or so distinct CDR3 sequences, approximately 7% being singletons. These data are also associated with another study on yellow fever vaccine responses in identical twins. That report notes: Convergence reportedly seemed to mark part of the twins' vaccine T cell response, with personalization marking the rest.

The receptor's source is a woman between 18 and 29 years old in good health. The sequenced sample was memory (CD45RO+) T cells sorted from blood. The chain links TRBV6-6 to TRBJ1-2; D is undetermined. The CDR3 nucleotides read TGTGCCAGCAGGCCGAAGGAGAAGGGCTACACCTTC. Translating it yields CASRPKEKGYTF.